A single sample is the source of the 14 T cell receptor beta chains below, sequenced in a study of CD8 T cell repertoires and HIV-1 epitope variants. TCRdb's table, derived via immunoSEQ multiplex PCR, lists solely in-frame clones and lacks some. Of roughly 4,700 clones listed, around 66% are singletons. Antigens for these TCRs are unknown. Sequenced: cultured CD8+ T cells derived from PBMCs. The receptors stem from a male donor with HIV.

A few counts support this clone. V is TRBV27 and J is TRBJ1-5; D is unresolved. Germline V lookup: CDR1 MNHEY, CDR2 SMNVEV (reference sequence). The V gene lost 2 bases and the J gene lost 7 bases, with 12 bases spanning the gap. The CDR3 sequence is 14 residues long. The CDR3 bases are TGTGCCAGCAGTTTACGGACGGATGGGCAGCCCCAGCATTTT. Its translation: CASSLRTDGQPQHF.

The rearrangement links TRBV19 to TRBJ2-7, with D perhaps matching TRBD2 (7 bases). Germline CDR1 reads LNHDA; CDR2 reads SQIVND (reference sequence). This CDR3 region has 14 residues. V dropped 6 bases and J dropped 0 bases, with 12 bases sitting between them. For the CDR3, the DNA is TGTGCCAGTAGCGAGGGGGGGAGCTCCTACGAGCAGTACTTC. As protein: CASSEGGSSYEQYF.

The chain uses TRBV4-1 and TRBJ2-5; D may be TRBD1 (6 bases). Germline V gene lookup returns CDR1 MGHRA and CDR2 YSYEKL. This CDR3 is built from 16 residues. Trimming removed 0 bases from V and 2 bases from J, with 13 bases in between. The CDR3 DNA is TGCGCCAGCAGCCAAGATAGGGGACAAGAACAAGAGACCCAGTACTTC. It translates to CASSQDRGQEQETQYF.

The chain links TRBV27 to TRBJ1-3; 9 bases match TRBD1. The CDR3 loop spans 15 amino acids. Trimming cost V 6 bases and J 4 bases; bases outside gene matches: 7. Per the germline V gene, CDR1 is MNHEY and CDR2 is SMNVEV (reference sequence). CDR3 protein: CASRPGTGFGNTIYF. DNA for the CDR3: TGTGCCAGCAGGCCCGGGACAGGGTTCGGAAACACCATATATTTT.

The chain combines TRBV19 with TRBJ2-5, with D perhaps given as TRBD1 or TRBD2 (5 bases each). Gene TRBJ2-7 matches the end of the DNA better, so the J call may be wrong. The CDR3 sequence is 16 residues long. Germline V CDR1 and CDR2: LNHDA, SQIVND (reference sequence). The CDR3 DNA reads as TGTGCCAGTAGTGGCGAGGGGCTAGTTGCTTCCTACGAGCAGTACTTC. Its protein product is CASSGEGLVASYEQYF.

Only a few counts were recorded for this clone. V and J are TRBV29-1 and TRBJ1-2; D unresolved. The CDR3 has 16 residues. V was clipped by 0 bases and J by 2 bases, with 16 bases between them. CDR1 is SQVTM, CDR2 ANQGSEA, per germline. The CDR3 sequence: CSVEDFTLGFNYGYTF. The CDR3 DNA sequence: TGCAGCGTTGAAGACTTCACTTTGGGGTTCAACTATGGCTACACCTTC.

CDR3 protein: CASSFRQGSEKLFF. For the CDR3, the DNA is TGTGCCAGCAGTTTTAGACAGGGTAGTGAAAAACTGTTTTTT. This chain joins TRBV27 and TRBJ1-4; the match to TRBD1 covers 7 bases. The V gene's germline CDR1 is MNHEY and CDR2 SMNVEV (reference sequence). CDR3 size: 14 residues. V shed 3 bases and J 7 bases; nucleotides not matched to a gene: 5. The full variable domain, rest sourced from reference TRBV27 and TRBJ1-4, is EAQVTQNPRYLITVTGKKLTVTCSQNMNHEYMSWYRQDPGLGLRQIYYSMNVEVTDKGDVPEGYKVSRKEKRNFPLILESPSPNQTSLYFCASSFRQGSEKLFFGSGTQLSVL.

The gene calls are TRBV15 and TRBJ2-5; 9 bases are a match to TRBD2. In germline, CDR1 is LNHNV, CDR2 YYDKDF (reference sequence). The CDR3 loop spans 15 amino acids. The J segment lost 5 bases and the V segment lost 0 bases, leaving 4 bases of the junction unmatched. CDR3: CATSRDRLAGETQYF. The CDR3 nucleotides are TGTGCCACCAGCAGAGATAGGCTAGCGGGGGAGACCCAGTACTTC.

The V and J genes are TRBV4-3 and TRBJ1-1; D gene unclear. The V and J ends lost 1 base and 4 bases respectively, with 7 bases between them. CDR1 is LGHNA, CDR2 YSLEER, per germline. The length of the CDR3 is 13 residues. The CDR3, as DNA: TGCGCCAGCAGCCAAGGAAGAGGCACTGAAGCTTTCTTT. Its protein product is CASSQGRGTEAFF.

The chain combines TRBV11-2 with TRBJ2-5, with D hard to call. V was cut by 1 base and J by 5 bases, with 14 bases left in between. Germline lookup yields CDR1 SGHAT and CDR2 FQNNGV. This CDR3 is built from 15 residues. As DNA, the CDR3 is TGTGCCAGCAGCTTAGGTGGCGGAGCCGCCGAGACCCAGTACTTC. It specifies CASSLGGGAAETQYF.

This clone was seen more than once but under ten times. The chain has TRBV5-6 and TRBJ1-6; no clear D gene. Trimming cost V 4 bases and J 4 bases, with 12 bases left between them. This CDR3 is 15 amino acids long. CDR1 and CDR2 (germline): SGHDT, YYEEEE. The CDR3 nucleotides read TGTGCCAGCAGCCTAAGGACGGTGTATAATTCACCCCTCCACTTT. It codes for CASSLRTVYNSPLHF.

Only a few counts were recorded for this clone. This chain connects TRBV28 to TRBJ1-1; D unclear. This CDR3 is built from 14 residues. V lost 3 bases and J 0 bases, leaving 8 bases between the germline ends. CDR1 is MDHEN, CDR2 SYDVKM, per germline. The CDR3 region has the DNA TGTGCCAGCAGTTTTCTTAGGATGAACACTGAAGCTTTCTTT. Translating it yields CASSFLRMNTEAFF.

The J gene is TRBJ2-3, the V gene TRBV5-1; the match to TRBD2 covers 14 bases. CDR1 and CDR2 (germline): SGHRS, YFSETQ. This CDR3 has 19 amino acids. Unmatched junction bases numbered 7, after V lost 0 bases and J lost 1 base. The CDR3 nucleotides read TGCGCCAGCAGCTTGGGACTAGCGGGAGGGCCCCTTGGCACAGATACGCAGTATTTT. Translating gives CASSLGLAGGPLGTDTQYF.

The J gene is TRBJ1-2, the V gene TRBV11-2, with 7 bases aligning to TRBD1. CDR3 length equals 15 residues. V trimming: 4 bases; J trimming: 2 bases; junction bases outside the gene matches: 7. Germline lookup yields CDR1 SGHAT and CDR2 FQNNGV. CDR3 DNA sequence: TGTGCCAGCAGCTCCTTCAGGGGGGGGAACTATGGCTACACCTTC. This encodes CASSSFRGGNYGYTF.